A single sample gave rise to the 20 T cell receptor beta chains below, sequenced in a study of lymphopenia after photon versus proton radiotherapy. Sequencing used immunoSEQ multiplex PCR; TCRdb keeps in-frame clones, though not all of them. The table has tens of thousands of clones, 87% seen once. The source material was peripheral blood, sampled from a patient treated with proton-based radiotherapy. These receptors were taken from a woman aged 60-70 years with cholangiocarcinoma. Some clones in this sample may be carry-over from other donors' samples.

This chain connects TRBV4-1 to TRBJ2-5, with 11 bases that match TRBD1. The CDR3 runs 16 residues. V gave up 0 bases and J gave up 6 bases; unmatched junction bases: 6. Germline CDR1 reads MGHRA; CDR2 reads YSYEKL. CDR3 bases: TGCGCCAGCAGCCAAGATTGGACAGGGGGCTGGAAGACCCAGTACTTC. Encoded protein: CASSQDWTGGWKTQYF.

This clone was seen a single time. The germline gene is not matched at one end of the junction; a read error may be the cause. The V call is TRBV10-2, the J call TRBJ2-2, with 10 bases matching TRBD1. This CDR3 is built from 19 residues. Germline V lookup: CDR1 WSHSY, CDR2 SAAADI. CDR3 DNA sequence: TGCGCCAGTAGTGGGCGGGACAGGGGCCTTCGAGCGAACACCGGGGAGCTGTTTTTT. It yields the protein CASSGRDRGLRANTGELFF.

This chain joins TRBV5-1 and TRBJ2-2, with D unclear. The V gene's germline CDR1 is SGHRS and CDR2 YFSETQ. This CDR3 region has 16 residues. V lost 4 bases to trimming and J lost 6 bases, with 19 bases between them. The CDR3 DNA is TGCGCCAGCAGCCCGGGTGACTTACGGGTTGCCGGGGAGCTGTTTTTT. Protein: CASSPGDLRVAGELFF. The full variable domain, in which reference TRBV5-1 and TRBJ2-2 provide the parts outside the CDR3, is KAGVTQTPRYLIKTRGQQVTLSCSPISGHRSVSWYQQTPGQGLQFLFEYFSETQRNKGNFPGRFSGRQFSNSRSEMNVSTLELGDSALYLCASSPGDLRVAGELFFGEGSRLTVL.

V and J are TRBV7-2 and TRBJ2-5; D is unresolved. V was cut by 5 bases and J by 5 bases, with 9 bases left in between. Germline V lookup: CDR1 SGHTA, CDR2 FQGNSA. CDR3 length: 12 residues. As DNA, the CDR3 is TGTGCCAGCAGCCCTGAGGTGGAGACCCAGTACTTC. The encoded protein is CASSPEVETQYF.

V is TRBV5-1 and J is TRBJ2-1; 7 nucleotides align to TRBD2. J lost 0 bases, V lost 1 base, and 4 bases had no gene match. This CDR3 region has 16 residues. Germline CDR1 reads SGHRS; CDR2 reads YFSETQ. CDR3 loop: CASSLLAVDSYNEQFF. In DNA form, the CDR3 reads TGCGCCAGCAGCTTGCTAGCGGTTGACTCCTACAATGAGCAGTTCTTC.

V and J are TRBV9 and TRBJ2-1, with D possibly being TRBD2 (6 bases). Trimming stripped 0 bases from V and 4 bases from J, with 20 bases between. The CDR3 length is 18 residues. Per germline, CDR1 SGDLS and CDR2 YYNGEE. The CDR3 loop is CASSVVAGRTSRYNEQFF. The CDR3 DNA is TGTGCCAGCAGCGTAGTGGCGGGAAGAACGTCCCGATACAATGAGCAGTTCTTC.

The chain couples TRBV27 to TRBJ1-6; maybe TRBD1 (6 bases). The V end lost 4 bases, the J end lost 11 bases, and 12 bases lay between the germline ends. The length of the CDR3 is 13 residues. In germline, CDR1 is MNHEY, CDR2 SMNVEV (reference sequence). CDR3 bases: TGTGCCAGCAGTTCGAATCAGGGGACACCCCTCCACTTT. The encoded protein is CASSSNQGTPLHF.

The chain has TRBV19 and TRBJ1-5, with D hard to call. V was pared by 3 bases and J by 1 base, with 7 bases between. The CDR3 spans 14 residues. Germline CDR1 is LNHDA and CDR2 is SQIVND (reference sequence). The CDR3, as DNA: TGTGCCAGTAGTATCCCCGGAAGCAATCAGCCCCAGCATTTT. This sequence encodes CASSIPGSNQPQHF.

J is TRBJ1-2 and V is TRBV5-3, with unresolved D. TRBV5-3 is known as an ORF, though its function is uncertain. V was trimmed by 9 bases and J by 7 bases, leaving 10 bases between them. CDR3 length equals 10 residues. Written as DNA, the CDR3 is TGTGCCATGACGGAAATTGGCTACACCTTC. This sequence encodes CAMTEIGYTF.

The chain recombines TRBV7-2 with TRBJ1-6; TRBD1 is a possible D gene (6 bases). The CDR3 is 15 amino acids. V was clipped by 3 bases and J by 7 bases, with 13 bases between them. CDR1 SGHTA and CDR2 FQGNSA come from the germline V gene. For the CDR3, the DNA is TGTGCCAGCAGCTTTGGGGGCTCAGGGAATTCACCCCTCCACTTT. It translates to CASSFGGSGNSPLHF.

V and J are TRBV6-1 and TRBJ1-1, with 8 nucleotides matching TRBD1. The CDR3 spans 14 residues. Per the germline V gene, CDR1 is MNHNS and CDR2 is SASEGT. With 4 bases clipped from V and 8 bases from J, the junction kept 9 bases outside the gene matches. The CDR3 here is CASSGGQGGSEAFF. The CDR3 region has the DNA TGTGCCAGCAGTGGCGGACAGGGAGGTTCGGAAGCTTTCTTT.

The chain uses TRBV7-8 and TRBJ2-3; TRBD1 matches at 9 bases. With V trimmed by 5 bases and J by 5 bases, 5 bases remained unmatched. The length of the CDR3 is 14 residues. Germline CDR1 is SGHVS and CDR2 is FQNEAQ. The CDR3 DNA reads TGTGCCAGCAGCCTGGGACAGGGTTTAGATACGCAGTATTTT. It encodes CASSLGQGLDTQYF. Complete variable domain (other parts from reference TRBV7-8 and TRBJ2-3): GAGVSQSPRYKVAKRGQDVALRCDPISGHVSLFWYQQALGQGPEFLTYFQNEAQLDKSGLPSDRFFAERPEGSVSTLKIQRTQQEDSAVYLCASSLGQGLDTQYFGPGTRLTVL.

The chain has TRBV7-3 and TRBJ2-1; D unresolved. The CDR3 covers 12 residues. Germline CDR1 is SGHTA and CDR2 is FQGTGA. V lost 4 bases, J lost 9 bases, and 10 bases lay in between. CDR3 sequence reads: CASSSEASEQFF. Written as DNA, the CDR3 is TGTGCCAGCAGCTCCGAAGCTAGTGAGCAGTTCTTC. Combining the CDR3 with reference TRBV7-3 and TRBJ2-1 gives the whole variable domain GAGVSQTPSNKVTEKGKYVELRCDPISGHTALYWYRQSLGQGPEFLIYFQGTGAADDSGLPNDRFFAVRPEGSVSTLKIQRTERGDSAVYLCASSSEASEQFFGPGTRLTVL.

J is TRBJ2-5 and V is TRBV7-9, with D perhaps TRBD1 or TRBD2 (5 bases each). The CDR3 length is 13 residues. Trimming took 5 bases from V and 3 from J, leaving 10 bases between them. CDR1 and CDR2 (germline): SEHNR, FQNEAQ (reference sequence). The CDR3 spells CASSRDGKETQYF. The CDR3 DNA reads as TGTGCCAGCAGCCGGGACGGAAAAGAGACCCAGTACTTC.

This chain links TRBV25-1 with TRBJ2-7; 14 bases are a match to TRBD2. The germline CDR1 and CDR2 sequences are MGHDK and SYGVNS. The length of the CDR3 is 13 residues. The CDR3 coding sequence is TGTGCTACGGGACTAGCGGGAGCCTACGAGCAGTACTTC. Protein product: CATGLAGAYEQYF.

The J gene is TRBJ2-7, the V gene TRBV5-4; possible D gene TRBD1, 6 bases. Germline lookup yields CDR1 SGHNT and CDR2 YYREEE (reference sequence). Trimming left V 4 bases short and J 2 bases short, with 7 bases between. CDR3 length: 12 amino acids. This chain's CDR3 is CASSRDTYEQYF. In DNA, the CDR3 is TGTGCCAGCAGCCGGGACACCTACGAGCAGTACTTC.

This clone was recorded a few times. V is TRBV15 and J is TRBJ2-5; a weak D match, TRBD2 (5 bases). Looked up from germline, CDR1 is LNHNV and CDR2 is YYDKDF (reference sequence). The V gene lost 1 base and the J gene lost 5 bases, with 5 bases spanning the gap. This CDR3 has 12 residues. The CDR3 loop reads CATSRGGETQYF. CDR3 DNA: TGTGCCACCAGCAGAGGAGGGGAGACCCAGTACTTC.

In this sample, this clone turned up a few times. The chain carries TRBV7-8 and TRBJ2-7; perhaps TRBD1 as D (6 bases). The CDR3 has 15 amino acids. V shed 3 bases and J shed 1 base, with 13 bases lying between them. Germline CDR1 is SGHVS and CDR2 is FQNEAQ. This CDR3 is CASSFIGQSSYEQYF. DNA of the CDR3: TGTGCCAGCAGCTTTATCGGACAGTCATCCTACGAGCAGTACTTC.

Of note for this clone: One end of the junction varies from germline; a read error may be responsible. The V gene is TRBV7-2, the J gene TRBJ2-7, with 7 bases identical to TRBD1. The germline gives CDR1 SGHTA, CDR2 FQGNSA. This CDR3 has 15 residues. In DNA form, the CDR3 reads TGTGTCAGCAGCTTAGGGGGCCGGAGCTCCTACGAGCAGTACTTC. Protein: CVSSLGGRSSYEQYF.

CDR3 region: CASLFGLYGQLTDTQYF. CDR3 DNA: TGTGCCAGCCTCTTTGGTTTGTACGGACAGCTCACAGATACGCAGTATTTT. V gene TRBV2 combines with J gene TRBJ2-3; a possible D gene is TRBD1 (6 bases). Germline assignment: CDR1 SNHLY and CDR2 FYNNEI. This CDR3 is 17 amino acids long. Trimming pared 8 bases from V and 2 bases from J, leaving 23 bases between.